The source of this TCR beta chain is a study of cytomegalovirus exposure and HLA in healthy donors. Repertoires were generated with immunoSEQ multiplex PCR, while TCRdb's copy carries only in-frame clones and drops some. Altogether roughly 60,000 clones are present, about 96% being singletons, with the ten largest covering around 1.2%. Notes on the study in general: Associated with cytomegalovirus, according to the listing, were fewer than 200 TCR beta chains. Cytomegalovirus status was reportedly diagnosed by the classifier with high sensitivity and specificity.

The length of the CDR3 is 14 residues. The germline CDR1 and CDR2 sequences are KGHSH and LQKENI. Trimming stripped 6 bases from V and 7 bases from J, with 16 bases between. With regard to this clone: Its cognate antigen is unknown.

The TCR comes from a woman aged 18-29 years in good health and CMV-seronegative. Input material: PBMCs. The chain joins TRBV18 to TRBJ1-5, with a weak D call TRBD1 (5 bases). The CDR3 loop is CASSLREGRQPQHF. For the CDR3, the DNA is TGTGCCAGCTCCCTCCGGGAGGGGAGGCAGCCCCAGCATTTT. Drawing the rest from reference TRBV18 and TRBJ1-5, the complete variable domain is NAGVMQNPRHLVRRRGQEARLRCSPMKGHSHVYWYRQLPEEGLKFMVYLQKENIIDESGMPKERFSAEFPKEGPSILRIQQVVRGDSAAYFCASSLREGRQPQHFGDGTRLSIL.